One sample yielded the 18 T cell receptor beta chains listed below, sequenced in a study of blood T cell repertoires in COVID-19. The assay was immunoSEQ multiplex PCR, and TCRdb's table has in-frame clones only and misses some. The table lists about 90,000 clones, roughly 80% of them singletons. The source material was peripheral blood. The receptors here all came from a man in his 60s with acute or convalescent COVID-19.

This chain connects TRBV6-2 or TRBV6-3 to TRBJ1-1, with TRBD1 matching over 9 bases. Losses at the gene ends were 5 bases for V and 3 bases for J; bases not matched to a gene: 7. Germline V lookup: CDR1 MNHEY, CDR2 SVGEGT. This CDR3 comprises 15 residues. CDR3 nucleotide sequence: TGTGCCAGCAGTCTATACAGGGGGCTCCACACTGAAGCTTTCTTT. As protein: CASSLYRGLHTEAFF.

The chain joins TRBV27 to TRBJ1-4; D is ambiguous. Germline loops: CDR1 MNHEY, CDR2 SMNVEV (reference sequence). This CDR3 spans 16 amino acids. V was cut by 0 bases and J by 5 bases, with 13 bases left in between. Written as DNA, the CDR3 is TGTGCCAGCAGTTTATCGAAGAGACGACACAATGAAAAACTGTTTTTT. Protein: CASSLSKRRHNEKLFF. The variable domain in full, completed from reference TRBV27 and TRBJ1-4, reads EAQVTQNPRYLITVTGKKLTVTCSQNMNHEYMSWYRQDPGLGLRQIYYSMNVEVTDKGDVPEGYKVSRKEKRNFPLILESPSPNQTSLYFCASSLSKRRHNEKLFFGSGTQLSVL.

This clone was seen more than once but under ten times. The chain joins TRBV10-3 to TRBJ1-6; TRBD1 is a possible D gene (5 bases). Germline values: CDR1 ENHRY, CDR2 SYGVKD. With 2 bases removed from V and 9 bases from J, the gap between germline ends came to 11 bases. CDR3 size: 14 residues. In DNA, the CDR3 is TGTGCCATCAGTGAGACCCAGGGTAGTTCACCCCTCCACTTT. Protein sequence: CAISETQGSSPLHF.

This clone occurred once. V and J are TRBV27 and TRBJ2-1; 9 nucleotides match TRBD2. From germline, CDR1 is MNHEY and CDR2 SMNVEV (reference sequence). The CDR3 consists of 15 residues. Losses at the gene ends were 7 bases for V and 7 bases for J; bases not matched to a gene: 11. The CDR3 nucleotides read TGTGCCAGCAATAGGCCCAGCGGGGGGAAAAATGAGCAGTTCTTC. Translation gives CASNRPSGGKNEQFF.

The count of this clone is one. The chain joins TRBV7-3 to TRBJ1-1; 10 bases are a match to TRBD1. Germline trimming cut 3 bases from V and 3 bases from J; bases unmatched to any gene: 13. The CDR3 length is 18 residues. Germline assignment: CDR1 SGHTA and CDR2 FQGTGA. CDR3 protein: CASSFFSRDRGQDTEAFF. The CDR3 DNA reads TGTGCCAGCAGCTTTTTTTCCCGGGACAGGGGACAGGACACTGAAGCTTTCTTT.

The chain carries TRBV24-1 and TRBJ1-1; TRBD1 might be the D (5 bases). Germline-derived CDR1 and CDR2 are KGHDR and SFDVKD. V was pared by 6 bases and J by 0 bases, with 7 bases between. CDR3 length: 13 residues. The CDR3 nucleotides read TGTGCCACCAGTCGGGGGGTGAACACTGAAGCTTTCTTT. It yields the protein CATSRGVNTEAFF.

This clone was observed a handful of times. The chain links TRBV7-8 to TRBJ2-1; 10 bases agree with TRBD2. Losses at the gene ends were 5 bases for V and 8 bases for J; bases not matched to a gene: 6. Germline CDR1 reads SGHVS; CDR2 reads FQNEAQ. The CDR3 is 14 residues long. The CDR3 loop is CASSQAGGQDEQFF. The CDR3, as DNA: TGTGCCAGCAGCCAAGCGGGGGGGCAAGATGAGCAGTTCTTC.

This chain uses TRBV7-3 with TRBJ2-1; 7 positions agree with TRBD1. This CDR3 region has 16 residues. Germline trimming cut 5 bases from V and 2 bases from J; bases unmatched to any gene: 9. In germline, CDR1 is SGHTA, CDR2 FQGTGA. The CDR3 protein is CASSKQSGTAYNEQFF. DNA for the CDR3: TGTGCCAGCAGCAAACAATCCGGGACAGCCTACAATGAGCAGTTCTTC.

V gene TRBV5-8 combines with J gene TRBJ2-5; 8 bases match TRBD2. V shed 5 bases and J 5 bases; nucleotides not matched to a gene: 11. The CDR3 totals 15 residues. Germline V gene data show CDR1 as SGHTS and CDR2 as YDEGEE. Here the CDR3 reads CASRPTAGAGETQYF. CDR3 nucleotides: TGTGCCAGCAGACCTACAGCGGGGGCAGGGGAGACCCAGTACTTC.

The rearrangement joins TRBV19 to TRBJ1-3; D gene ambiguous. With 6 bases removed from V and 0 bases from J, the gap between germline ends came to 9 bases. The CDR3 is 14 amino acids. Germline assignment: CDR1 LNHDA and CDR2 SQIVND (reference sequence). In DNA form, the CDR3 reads TGTGCCAGTAGGCGGAAGAGCTCTGGAAACACCATATATTTT. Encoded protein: CASRRKSSGNTIYF.

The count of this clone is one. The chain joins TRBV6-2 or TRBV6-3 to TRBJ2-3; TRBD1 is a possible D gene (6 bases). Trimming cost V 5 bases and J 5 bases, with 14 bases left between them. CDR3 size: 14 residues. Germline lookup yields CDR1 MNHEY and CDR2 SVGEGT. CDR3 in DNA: TGTGCCAGCAGTACCGACAGGCCCCTAGATACGCAGTATTTT. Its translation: CASSTDRPLDTQYF.

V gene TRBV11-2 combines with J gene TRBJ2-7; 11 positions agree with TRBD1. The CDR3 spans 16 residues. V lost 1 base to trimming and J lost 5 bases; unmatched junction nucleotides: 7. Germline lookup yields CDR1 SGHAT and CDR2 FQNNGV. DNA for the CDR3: TGTGCCAGCAGCTTAGTCACGGGACAGGGGGGCCACGAGCAGTACTTC. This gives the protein CASSLVTGQGGHEQYF.

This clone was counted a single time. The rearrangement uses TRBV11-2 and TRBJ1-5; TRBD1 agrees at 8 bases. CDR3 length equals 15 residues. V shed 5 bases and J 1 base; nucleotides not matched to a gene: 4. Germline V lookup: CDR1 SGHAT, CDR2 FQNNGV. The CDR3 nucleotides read TGTGCCAGCAGCCCCCAGGGGGCAAGCAATCAGCCCCAGCATTTT. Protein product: CASSPQGASNQPQHF.

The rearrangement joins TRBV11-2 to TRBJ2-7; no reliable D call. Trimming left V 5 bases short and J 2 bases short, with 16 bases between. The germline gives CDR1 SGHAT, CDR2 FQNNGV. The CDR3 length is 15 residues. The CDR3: CASSTRDTPAYEQYF. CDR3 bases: TGTGCCAGCAGCACCCGAGACACGCCCGCCTACGAGCAGTACTTC.

CDR3 region: CASSPPGQGHGYTF. CDR3 bases: TGTGCCAGCAGCCCTCCGGGACAGGGACATGGCTACACCTTC. The rearrangement links TRBV7-6 to TRBJ1-2; 9 bases are shared with TRBD1. There are 14 residues in the CDR3. Germline CDR1 reads SGHVS; CDR2 reads FNYEAQ. V shed 5 bases, J shed 6 bases, and the junction held 7 bases outside the gene matches.

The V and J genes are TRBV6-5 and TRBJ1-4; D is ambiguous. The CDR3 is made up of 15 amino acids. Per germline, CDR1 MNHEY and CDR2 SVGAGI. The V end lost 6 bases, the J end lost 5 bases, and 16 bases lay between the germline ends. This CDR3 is CASRASWRGNEKLFF. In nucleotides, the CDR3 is TGTGCCAGCAGGGCAAGTTGGAGAGGGAATGAAAAACTGTTTTTT.

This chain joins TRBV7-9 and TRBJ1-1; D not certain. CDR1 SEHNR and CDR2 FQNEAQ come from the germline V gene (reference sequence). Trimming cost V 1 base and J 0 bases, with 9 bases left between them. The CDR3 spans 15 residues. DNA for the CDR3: TGTGCCAGCAGCTTAGTGACGGGAATGAACACTGAAGCTTTCTTT. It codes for CASSLVTGMNTEAFF. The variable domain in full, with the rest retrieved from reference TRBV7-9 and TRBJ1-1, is DTGVSQNPRHKITKRGQNVTFRCDPISEHNRLYWYRQTLGQGPEFLTYFQNEAQLEKSRLLSDRFSAERPKGSFSTLEIQRTEQGDSAMYLCASSLVTGMNTEAFFGQGTRLTVV.

The CDR3 sequence is CASSYGTVNEKLFF. The CDR3 bases are TGTGCCAGCAGTTACGGGACAGTCAATGAAAAACTGTTTTTT. The rearrangement uses TRBV6-5 and TRBJ1-4; 7 bases align to TRBD1. Looked up from germline, CDR1 is MNHEY and CDR2 is SVGAGI. V was clipped by 2 bases and J by 5 bases; unmatched bases: 2. The CDR3 has 14 residues.